Reported below is one TCR beta chain. Its antigen remains unidentified. Trimming removed 5 bases from V and 5 bases from J, with 16 bases in between. Per the germline V gene, CDR1 is SGHVS and CDR2 is FNYEAQ. The CDR3 runs to 14 residues. This sample was included in a study of T cells after yellow fever vaccination. Background on the study: Fractions of limited cellularity were prepared by means of SMART-Seq v4 Ultra Low Input. The study, taken as a whole, reports: At around 95% for CD4 and approximately 88% for CD8, most primary-vaccination clones showed up again after the booster.

TCRdb fed the 5' RACE reads into MiXCR, producing one record per CDR3 protein. The sample lists more than 65,000 distinct CDR3 sequences; around 7.9% were seen once. The sequence was obtained from a man aged 18 to 29 who received the YFV17D yellow fever vaccine. The sample consisted of CD8+ T cells sorted from PBMCs, taken approximately 11 days after the first yellow fever vaccination. V gene TRBV7-6 combines with J gene TRBJ2-7; D may be TRBD1 (6 bases). For the CDR3, the DNA is TGTGCCAGCAGCCAAAAAACAGGGATCCACGAGCAGTACTTC. Amino acids: CASSQKTGIHEQYF.